The T cell receptor beta chain under discussion was sequenced for a study of control samples from healthy donors and cancer patients. Clones were read by immunoSEQ multiplex PCR, and TCRdb kept only the in-frame ones, dropping some. Of 75,000 to 95,000 clones listed, roughly 84% were seen once; the top ten hold around 35%. The CDR3 consists of 14 residues. Deletions cut 8 bases from V and 2 bases from J, with 13 bases between. The germline gives CDR1 SGHVS, CDR2 FQNEAQ. This chain joins TRBV7-8 and TRBJ2-1; a possible D gene is TRBD2 (6 bases). The receptor's source is a man between 65 and 85 years old with lung cancer. The specimen was PBMCs. In DNA, the CDR3 is TGTGCCAGCCGTGGAGGGGCTACCTACAATGAGCAGTTCTTC. It specifies CASRGGATYNEQFF.